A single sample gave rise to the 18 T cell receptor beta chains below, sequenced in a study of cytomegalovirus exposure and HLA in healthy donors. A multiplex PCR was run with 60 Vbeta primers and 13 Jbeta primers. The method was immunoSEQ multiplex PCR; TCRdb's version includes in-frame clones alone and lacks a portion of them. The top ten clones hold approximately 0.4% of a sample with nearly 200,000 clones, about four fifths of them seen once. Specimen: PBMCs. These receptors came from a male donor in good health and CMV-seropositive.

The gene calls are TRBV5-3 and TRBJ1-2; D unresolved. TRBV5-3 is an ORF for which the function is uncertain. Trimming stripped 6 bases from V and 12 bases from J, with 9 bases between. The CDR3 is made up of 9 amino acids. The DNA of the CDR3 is TGTGCCAGAATGCGGGTTGACACCTTC. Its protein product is CARMRVDTF.

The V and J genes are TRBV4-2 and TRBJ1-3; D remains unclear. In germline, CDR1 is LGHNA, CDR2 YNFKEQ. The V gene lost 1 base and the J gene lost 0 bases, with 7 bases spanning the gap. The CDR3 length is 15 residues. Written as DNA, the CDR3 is TGTGCCAGCAGCCAAGGACAAAACTCTGGAAACACCATATATTTT. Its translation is CASSQGQNSGNTIYF.

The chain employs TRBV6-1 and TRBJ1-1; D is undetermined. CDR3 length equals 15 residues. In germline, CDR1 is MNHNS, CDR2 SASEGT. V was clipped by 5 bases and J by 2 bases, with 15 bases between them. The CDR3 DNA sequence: TGTGCCAGCAGTCCGCTGGCCGGAGTAAACACTGAAGCTTTCTTT. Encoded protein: CASSPLAGVNTEAFF.

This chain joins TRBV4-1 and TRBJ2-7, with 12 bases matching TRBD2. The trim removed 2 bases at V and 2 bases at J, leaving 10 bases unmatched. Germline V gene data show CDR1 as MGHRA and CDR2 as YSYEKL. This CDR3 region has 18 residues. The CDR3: CASSQTTSGGLPPYEQYF. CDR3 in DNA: TGCGCCAGCAGCCAAACTACTAGCGGGGGGCTGCCCCCCTACGAGCAGTACTTC.

The CDR3 loop is CASSVRFGTSPGELFF. CDR3 coding DNA: TGTGCCAGCAGCGTAAGGTTTGGGACTAGCCCCGGGGAGCTGTTTTTT. The chain uses TRBV9 and TRBJ2-2, with 9 bases aligning to TRBD2. This CDR3 has 16 amino acids. The V and J ends lost 1 base and 6 bases, in that order; junction bases with no gene match: 7. The germline V gene has CDR1 SGDLS and CDR2 YYNGEE.

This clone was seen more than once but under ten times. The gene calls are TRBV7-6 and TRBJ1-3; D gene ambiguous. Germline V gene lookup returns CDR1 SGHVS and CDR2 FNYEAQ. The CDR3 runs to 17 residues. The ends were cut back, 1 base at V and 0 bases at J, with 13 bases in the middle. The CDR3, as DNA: TGTGCCAGCAGCTTAGGGGCCCGGGAACACTCTGGAAACACCATATATTTT. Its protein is CASSLGAREHSGNTIYF.

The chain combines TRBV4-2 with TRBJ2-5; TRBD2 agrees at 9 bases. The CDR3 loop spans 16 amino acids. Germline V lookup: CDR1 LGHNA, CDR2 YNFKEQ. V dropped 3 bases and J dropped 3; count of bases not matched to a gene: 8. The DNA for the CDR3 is TGTGCCAGCAGCCACCTAAGGGCTAGCGGGAAAGAGACCCAGTACTTC. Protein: CASSHLRASGKETQYF.

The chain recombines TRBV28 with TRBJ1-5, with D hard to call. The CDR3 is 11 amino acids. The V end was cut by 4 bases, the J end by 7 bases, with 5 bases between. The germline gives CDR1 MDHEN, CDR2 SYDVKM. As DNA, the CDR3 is TGTGCCAGCAGTTCTAAACAGCCCCAGCATTTT. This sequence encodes CASSSKQPQHF. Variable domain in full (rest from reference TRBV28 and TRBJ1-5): DVKVTQSSRYLVKRTGEKVFLECVQDMDHENMFWYRQDPGLGLRLIYFSYDVKMKEKGDIPEGYSVSREKKERFSLILESASTNQTSMYLCASSSKQPQHFGDGTRLSIL.

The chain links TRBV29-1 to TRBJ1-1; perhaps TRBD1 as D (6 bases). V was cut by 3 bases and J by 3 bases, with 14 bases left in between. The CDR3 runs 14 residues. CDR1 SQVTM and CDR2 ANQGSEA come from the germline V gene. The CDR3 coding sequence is TGCAGCGTTGATCTGAGGGAGGGGGACACTGAAGCTTTCTTT. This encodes CSVDLREGDTEAFF.

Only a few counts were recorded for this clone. This CDR3 is CASILRGSNQPQHF. The CDR3 coding sequence is TGTGCCAGCATACTAAGGGGGAGCAATCAGCCCCAGCATTTT. The chain joins TRBV21-1 to TRBJ1-5; the listed D gene, TRBD1, was not tested against the DNA. TRBV21-1 is listed as a pseudogene. CDR3 length equals 14 residues.

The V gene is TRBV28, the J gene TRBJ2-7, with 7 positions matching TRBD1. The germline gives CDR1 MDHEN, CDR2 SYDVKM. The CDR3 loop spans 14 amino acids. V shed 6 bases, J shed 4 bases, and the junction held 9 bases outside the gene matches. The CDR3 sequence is CASRLTGSFYEQYF. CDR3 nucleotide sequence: TGTGCCAGCAGGCTGACAGGGTCTTTTTACGAGCAGTACTTC.

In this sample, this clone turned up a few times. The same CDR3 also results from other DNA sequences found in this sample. The CDR3 is CAWRGGRGEAFF. The CDR3 bases are TGTGCCTGGAGGGGAGGACGCGGGGAAGCTTTCTTT. This chain links TRBV30 with TRBJ1-1; D unresolved. V lost 3 bases and J 8 bases, leaving 13 bases between the germline ends. The CDR3 totals 12 residues. The germline V gene encodes CDR1 GTSNPN and CDR2 SVGIG (reference sequence).

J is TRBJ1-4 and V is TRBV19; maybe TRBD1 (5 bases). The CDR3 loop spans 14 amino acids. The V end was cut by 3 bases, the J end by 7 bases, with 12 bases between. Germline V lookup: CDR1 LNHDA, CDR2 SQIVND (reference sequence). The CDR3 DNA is TGTGCCAGTAGTATCTCCCAGGGTGGTGAAAAACTGTTTTTT. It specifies CASSISQGGEKLFF.

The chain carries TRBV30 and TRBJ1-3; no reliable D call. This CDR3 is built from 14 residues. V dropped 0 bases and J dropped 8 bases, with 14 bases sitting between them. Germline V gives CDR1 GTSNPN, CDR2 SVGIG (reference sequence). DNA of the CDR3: TGTGCCTGGAGTGTGAGGGCGGCCTTGGACACCATATATTTT. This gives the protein CAWSVRAALDTIYF.

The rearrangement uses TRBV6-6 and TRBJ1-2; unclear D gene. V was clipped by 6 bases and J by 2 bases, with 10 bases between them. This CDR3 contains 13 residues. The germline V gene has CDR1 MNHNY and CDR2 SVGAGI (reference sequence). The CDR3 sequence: CASRLGRNYGYTF. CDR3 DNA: TGTGCCAGCAGACTAGGACGGAACTATGGCTACACCTTC.

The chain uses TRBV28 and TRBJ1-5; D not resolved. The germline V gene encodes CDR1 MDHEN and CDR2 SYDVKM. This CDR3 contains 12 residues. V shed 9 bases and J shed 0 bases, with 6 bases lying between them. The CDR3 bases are TGTGCCAGTTTTTATAGCAATCAGCCCCAGCATTTT. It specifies CASFYSNQPQHF.

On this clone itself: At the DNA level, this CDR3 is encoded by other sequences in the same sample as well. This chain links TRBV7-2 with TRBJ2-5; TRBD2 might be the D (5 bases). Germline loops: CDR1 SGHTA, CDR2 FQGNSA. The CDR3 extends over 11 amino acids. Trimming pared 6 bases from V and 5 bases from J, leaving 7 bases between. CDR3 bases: TGTGCCAGCAGTAGAGGGGAGACCCAGTACTTC. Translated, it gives CASSRGETQYF.

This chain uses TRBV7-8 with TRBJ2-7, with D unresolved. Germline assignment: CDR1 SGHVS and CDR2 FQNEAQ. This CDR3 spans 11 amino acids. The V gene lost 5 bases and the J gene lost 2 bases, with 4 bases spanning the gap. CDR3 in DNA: TGTGCCAGCAGCCTAACCTACGAGCAGTACTTC. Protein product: CASSLTYEQYF.